The 21 T cell receptor beta chains below come from one sample, sequenced in a study of cytomegalovirus exposure and HLA in healthy donors. The PCR used 60 Vbeta and 13 Jbeta primers. Only in-frame clones appear in the TCRdb table, and some are missing; sequencing was by immunoSEQ multiplex PCR. There are some 180,000 clones in the sample; more than 75% occur only once, and around 0.21% lies in the top ten. Sample: PBMCs. These receptors were obtained from a girl under three years old in good health and CMV-seronegative.

This chain's CDR3 is CARSWAENTEAFF. CDR3 nucleotides: TGTGCCAGAAGCTGGGCCGAGAACACTGAAGCTTTCTTT. The V and J genes are TRBV7-5 and TRBJ1-1; TRBD1, the table's D call, was not compared with the DNA. TRBV7-5 is deemed a pseudogene. The CDR3 extends over 13 amino acids.

J is TRBJ2-7 and V is TRBV6-5, with 10 bases matching TRBD2. Germline V gene data show CDR1 as MNHEY and CDR2 as SVGAGI. V lost 4 bases, J lost 3 bases, and 9 bases stayed unmatched. CDR3 length: 16 residues. The CDR3 coding sequence is TGTGCCAGCAGTTCCCTGAGGCTAGCGGGGGACTACGAGCAGTACTTC. It translates to CASSSLRLAGDYEQYF.

The V call is TRBV2, the J call TRBJ2-3, with 9 positions matching TRBD2. After removal of 6 bases from V and 1 base from J, the junction contained 8 bases not matched to a gene. Germline CDR1 and CDR2: SNHLY and FYNNEI. The CDR3 totals 16 residues. This CDR3 is CASSRNPSGGTDTQYF. The CDR3 DNA reads as TGTGCCAGCAGCCGCAACCCTAGCGGGGGCACAGATACGCAGTATTTT.

V and J are TRBV11-2 and TRBJ2-7; a weak D match, TRBD2 (6 bases). The length of the CDR3 is 15 residues. The ends were cut back, 1 base at V and 2 bases at J, with 12 bases in the middle. Germline V lookup: CDR1 SGHAT, CDR2 FQNNGV. The CDR3 loop is CASSLAGGGPYEQYF. CDR3 nucleotide sequence: TGTGCCAGCAGCTTAGCGGGTGGAGGGCCCTACGAGCAGTACTTC.

The V call is TRBV29-1, the J call TRBJ2-1, with 8 bases matching TRBD1. V shed 7 bases, J shed 3 bases, and the junction held 2 bases outside the gene matches. The CDR3 contains 12 residues. Germline V gene lookup returns CDR1 SQVTM and CDR2 ANQGSEA. CDR3 coding DNA: TGCAGCGGGACAGGGTTCTACAATGAGCAGTTCTTC. Translating it yields CSGTGFYNEQFF.

The rearrangement joins TRBV5-4 to TRBJ2-3; 13 bases line up with TRBD2. There are 18 residues in the CDR3. Germline loops: CDR1 SGHNT, CDR2 YYREEE (reference sequence). V was clipped by 0 bases and J by 2 bases; unmatched bases: 6. CDR3 bases: TGTGCCAGCAGCTTGGGACTAGCGGGGGGCCTAGCCACAGATACGCAGTATTTT. Protein sequence: CASSLGLAGGLATDTQYF.

The chain recombines TRBV27 with TRBJ2-5; 8 bases align to TRBD2. V lost 0 bases to trimming and J lost 4 bases; unmatched junction nucleotides: 22. CDR3 length: 21 residues. The V gene's germline CDR1 is MNHEY and CDR2 SMNVEV (reference sequence). In DNA, the CDR3 is TGTGCCAGCAGTTTATCGGGGACGGCGCGGGAGGTTTACCACTTTACAGAGACCCAGTACTTC. Encoded protein: CASSLSGTAREVYHFTETQYF.

The chain recombines TRBV6-5 with TRBJ1-1, with TRBD1 as a possible D gene (6 bases). The CDR3 totals 14 residues. The V and J ends lost 1 base and 6 bases respectively, with 12 bases between them. Germline V gene sequence: CDR1 MNHEY, CDR2 SVGAGI. DNA for the CDR3: TGTGCCAGCAGTTACTATAGACAGGACGCTGAAGCTTTCTTT. Translation: CASSYYRQDAEAFF.

The count of this clone is one. This chain uses TRBV4-3 with TRBJ1-3; TRBD1 is a possible D gene (5 bases). This CDR3 region has 16 residues. The V and J ends lost 0 bases and 6 bases respectively, with 15 bases between them. The germline V gene encodes CDR1 LGHNA and CDR2 YSLEER. CDR3 sequence (DNA): TGCGCCAGCAGCCAAGAGAGGGAAGTGGGACTAAACACCATATATTTT. Translation gives CASSQEREVGLNTIYF.

The chain is built from TRBV4-3 and TRBJ2-2, with D tentatively TRBD2 (5 bases). V lost 0 bases and J lost 7, with 15 bases in between. Germline V CDR1 and CDR2: LGHNA, YSLEER. The CDR3 has 16 amino acids. CDR3 sequence (DNA): TGCGCCAGCAGCCAAGATTTCGGGGTTATAGGCGGGGAGCTGTTTTTT. Translation: CASSQDFGVIGGELFF.

This CDR3 is CAWSPGWGYTF. The CDR3 DNA reads TGTGCCTGGTCCCCAGGATGGGGCTACACCTTC. V is TRBV30 and J is TRBJ1-2; D gene unclear. Per the germline V gene, CDR1 is GTSNPN and CDR2 is SVGIG (reference sequence). This CDR3 contains 11 residues. V was cut by 5 bases and J by 8 bases, with 12 bases left in between.

The chain links TRBV29-1 to TRBJ2-1, with D tentatively TRBD1 (6 bases). This CDR3 spans 19 amino acids. Germline V CDR1 and CDR2: SQVTM, ANQGSEA. CDR3 region: CRTPRTAAIYLIMTREQFF. CDR3 in DNA: TGCAGGACCCCAAGGACAGCCGCGATATACCTTATAATGACTCGGGAGCAGTTCTTC.

V gene TRBV6-1 combines with J gene TRBJ1-1, with TRBD1 as a possible D gene (5 bases). Deletions cut 7 bases from V and 5 bases from J, with 17 bases between. CDR1 and CDR2 from the germline V gene are MNHNS and SASEGT. The CDR3 spans 14 residues. CDR3 DNA: TGTGCCAGCACCGGAAGCAGGGTCCGGACTGAAGCTTTCTTT. The encoded protein is CASTGSRVRTEAFF.

The chain recombines TRBV5-1 with TRBJ2-1; D might be TRBD2 (5 bases). CDR3 length: 14 residues. V lost 5 bases to trimming and J lost 2 bases, with 11 bases between them. Germline-derived CDR1 and CDR2 are SGHRS and YFSETQ. CDR3 sequence: CASSGGRPYNEQFF. DNA for the CDR3: TGCGCCAGCAGTGGAGGCCGTCCCTACAATGAGCAGTTCTTC.

This clone has only one observation. This chain links TRBV5-6 with TRBJ2-7; D is unclear. CDR3 size: 12 residues. Germline values: CDR1 SGHDT, CDR2 YYEEEE. Between the trimmed V and J ends, which lost 3 bases and 4 bases, there was a span of 8 bases. The DNA for the CDR3 is TGTGCCAGCAGCTATACTCCTTACGAGCAGTACTTC. Translating gives CASSYTPYEQYF. The full variable domain, with the rest looked up from reference TRBV5-6 and TRBJ2-7, is DAGVTQSPTHLIKTRGQQVTLRCSPKSGHDTVSWYQQALGQGPQFIFQYYEEEERQRGNFPDRFSGHQFPNYSSELNVNALLLGDSALYLCASSYTPYEQYFGPGTRLTVT.

The genes are TRBV6-1 and TRBJ2-1; weak D call: TRBD1 (6 bases). Looked up from germline, CDR1 is MNHNS and CDR2 is SASEGT. Trimming cost V 4 bases and J 0 bases, with 13 bases left between them. The CDR3 runs to 16 residues. The CDR3: CASSAGLGGSYNEQFF. In nucleotides, the CDR3 is TGTGCCAGCAGTGCAGGGTTAGGGGGCTCCTACAATGAGCAGTTCTTC.

A note on this clone: At one of its ends the junction is not consistent with the germline gene, which may arise from a read error. The J gene is TRBJ1-4, the V gene TRBV15; the match to TRBD1 covers 9 bases. The germline CDR1 and CDR2 sequences are LNHNV and YYDKDF (reference sequence). The CDR3 is made up of 15 amino acids. CDR3 in amino acids: CATSRAGTGFEKLFF. DNA for the CDR3: TGTGCCACCAGTAGAGCGGGGACAGGGTTTGAAAAACTGTTTTTT. Supplemented by reference TRBV15 and TRBJ1-4, the full variable domain reads DAMVIQNPRYQVTQFGKPVTLSCSQTLNHNVMYWYQQKSSQAPKLLFHYYDKDFNNEADTPDNFQSRRPNTSFCFLDIRSPGLGDTAMYLCATSRAGTGFEKLFFGSGTQLSVL.

This clone appeared a few times. The chain recombines TRBV9 with TRBJ1-2; weak D call: TRBD1 (5 bases). V shed 6 bases and J shed 5 bases, with 20 bases lying between them. Germline lookup yields CDR1 SGDLS and CDR2 YYNGEE. The CDR3 runs to 15 residues. CDR3 DNA: TGTGCCAGCACGAAGGGACGGGGGGAGGCGTATGGCTACACCTTC. Amino acids: CASTKGRGEAYGYTF. Using reference TRBV9 and TRBJ1-2 for the parts outside the CDR3, the full variable domain is DSGVTQTPKHLITATGQRVTLRCSPRSGDLSVYWYQQSLDQGLQFLIQYYNGEERAKGNILERFSAQQFPDLHSELNLSSLELGDSALYFCASTKGRGEAYGYTFGSGTRLTVV.

Note on this clone: A read error may account for a junction end that differs from germline. The chain is built from TRBV5-8 and TRBJ1-1; weak D call: TRBD1 (5 bases). Germline CDR1 SGHTS, CDR2 YDEGEE. This CDR3 region has 15 residues. CDR3 bases: TGTGCCTGCAGCTTTGGAGGGGTTTCGAACACTGAAGCTTTCTTT. It translates to CACSFGGVSNTEAFF.

The chain employs TRBV4-1 and TRBJ2-5, with D maybe TRBD2 (5 bases). The CDR3 contains 14 residues. Germline V gene sequence: CDR1 MGHRA, CDR2 YSYEKL. Between the trimmed V and J ends, which lost 2 bases and 2 bases, there was a span of 9 bases. Written as DNA, the CDR3 is TGCGCCAGCAGCCAATCGGGGTGGCAAGAGACCCAGTACTTC. It encodes CASSQSGWQETQYF.

This chain links TRBV27 with TRBJ2-7, with D possibly TRBD1 on 6 matching bases. The germline V and J ends were trimmed by 6 bases and 4 bases, with 16 bases remaining between them. This CDR3 is built from 14 residues. Germline V gene data show CDR1 as MNHEY and CDR2 as SMNVEV (reference sequence). CDR3 protein: CASSQTGWGYEQYF. As DNA, the CDR3 is TGTGCCAGCAGCCAGACAGGATGGGGTTACGAGCAGTACTTC.